This T cell receptor (beta chain) originates from a study of cytotoxic CD8 clonotypes in ibrutinib-treated CLL. The study, taken as a whole, reports: Clonality increased at ibrutinib response, then returned toward baseline at progression. Progressing patients had sampling times that differed from those of sustained-remission patients.

Trimming stripped 1 base from V and 1 base from J, with 10 bases between. The germline gives CDR1 SGHVS, CDR2 FNYEAQ. This CDR3 contains 15 residues. TCRdb's table, derived via immunoSEQ multiplex PCR, lists solely in-frame clones and lacks some. This sample yields around 160,000 clones, of which approximately 90% are seen a single time; roughly 3% belongs to the top ten. Concerning this clone: Its antigen is currently unknown.

The sequence was collected from a human donor with chronic lymphocytic leukemia. Source: PBMCs, taken at disease progression, from a patient treated with ibrutinib. This chain uses TRBV7-6 with TRBJ1-1, with unresolved D. This CDR3 is CASSLVSQKNTEAFF. The DNA of the CDR3 is TGTGCCAGCAGCTTAGTCTCACAGAAGAACACTGAAGCTTTCTTT. The complete variable domain, with remaining parts taken from reference TRBV7-6 and TRBJ1-1, reads GAGVSQSPRYKVTKRGQDVALRCDPISGHVSLYWYRQALGQGPEFLTYFNYEAQQDKSGLPNDRFSAERPEGSISTLTIQRTEQRDSAMYRCASSLVSQKNTEAFFGQGTRLTVV.